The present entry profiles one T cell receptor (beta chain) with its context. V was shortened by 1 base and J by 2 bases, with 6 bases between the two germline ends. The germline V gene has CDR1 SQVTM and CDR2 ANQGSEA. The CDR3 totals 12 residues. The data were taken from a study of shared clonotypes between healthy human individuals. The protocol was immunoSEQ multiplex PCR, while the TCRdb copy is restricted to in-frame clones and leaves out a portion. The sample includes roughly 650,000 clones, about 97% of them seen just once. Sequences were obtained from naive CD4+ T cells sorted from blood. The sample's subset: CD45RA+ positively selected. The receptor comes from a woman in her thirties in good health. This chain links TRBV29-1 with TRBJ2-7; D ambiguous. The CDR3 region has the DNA TGCAGCGTTGAAGGTCAGACCTACGAGCAGTACTTC. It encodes CSVEGQTYEQYF.